The clone carrying this T cell receptor (beta chain) was recorded at least ten times. This CDR3 spans 15 amino acids. From germline, CDR1 is KGHSH and CDR2 LQKENI. Deletions cut 0 bases from V and 1 base from J, with 6 bases between. The sample is drawn from a study of T cells in Graves' hyperthyroidism and ophthalmopathy. Amplification of TCR beta CDR3 regions was performed using RNA transcripts as template. First-round RT-PCR with HTBI primers amplified the TCR CDR3 region. MiXCR was run by TCRdb on the multiplex PCR reads, yielding one entry per CDR3 protein. In the table there are under 350,000 distinct CDR3 sequences, over 15% of which are singletons.

The sequenced material came from blood. V and J are TRBV18 and TRBJ2-2; D unresolved. The sequence was collected from a woman aged 60 to 75 with Graves' ophthalmopathy. The CDR3 is CASSPPWGNTGELFF. CDR3 nucleotide sequence: TGTGCCAGCTCACCACCGTGGGGGAACACCGGGGAGCTGTTTTTT.